The 22 T cell receptor beta chains below were found in one sample sequenced in a study of a mutant IDH1 vaccine in newly diagnosed glioma. Their recognized antigens are unknown. TCRdb keeps only in-frame clones here, not all; method: immunoSEQ multiplex PCR. This table holds some 40,000 clones, roughly 80% found once. Stated time point: week 23, last vaccination. Topical imiquimod accompanied each vaccine dose, which consisted of 300 ug of mutant IDH1 20-mer peptide. Here the sequenced sample was PBMCs, taken from a glioma patient whose treatment included an IDH1 peptide vaccine. The receptors stem from a man in his forties with glioma.

The genes are TRBV18 and TRBJ2-1; D may be TRBD2 (5 bases). Trimming removed 3 bases from V and 5 bases from J, with 14 bases in between. The CDR3 extends over 15 amino acids. Germline V CDR1 and CDR2: KGHSH, LQKENI. The CDR3 nucleotides are TGTGCCAGCTCACCCCTCGGGATCGAGGACAATGAGCAGTTCTTC. Amino acid sequence: CASSPLGIEDNEQFF.

In DNA form, the CDR3 reads TGTGCCAGCAGCGTCGACATGGGGGGAGTAGGAGAGCAGTTCTTC. As protein: CASSVDMGGVGEQFF. The genes are TRBV7-2 and TRBJ2-1; possibly TRBD2 for D (6 bases). The V end was cut by 5 bases, the J end by 10 bases, with 21 bases between. The CDR3 runs 15 residues. CDR1 SGHTA and CDR2 FQGNSA come from the germline V gene.

The chain carries TRBV19 and TRBJ1-3; D may be TRBD1 (5 bases). The CDR3 covers 15 residues. Trimming pared 7 bases from V and 2 bases from J, leaving 15 bases between. CDR1 is LNHDA, CDR2 SQIVND, per germline (reference sequence). The chain's CDR3 is CASNTGEYPGNTIYF. CDR3 in DNA: TGTGCCAGTAATACGGGGGAGTATCCTGGAAACACCATATATTTT.

The chain is built from TRBV21-1 and TRBJ2-1. TRBV21-1 is designated a pseudogene. The CDR3 consists of 16 residues. In DNA form, the CDR3 reads TGTGCCAGCAGCAAAGCGATAGCGGAGGGGGTGAATGAGCAGTTCTTC. It specifies CASSKAIAEGVNEQFF.

The J gene is TRBJ2-2, the V gene TRBV18; D possibly corresponds to TRBD2 (6 bases). Trimming left V 3 bases short and J 0 bases short, with 8 bases between. The CDR3 consists of 15 residues. Germline-derived CDR1 and CDR2 are KGHSH and LQKENI. CDR3 in amino acids: CASSPLASNTGELFF. The DNA for the CDR3 is TGTGCCAGCTCACCTCTAGCGTCGAACACCGGGGAGCTGTTTTTT.

The V gene is TRBV7-2, the J gene TRBJ2-5; the match to TRBD2 covers 10 bases. The DNA matches TRBJ2-7 better at its end, which makes the J call doubtful. Germline values: CDR1 SGHTA, CDR2 FQGNSA. This CDR3 is 14 amino acids long. CDR3 DNA: TGTGCCAGCAGCACACTAGCGGGGACCTACGAGCAGTACTTC. Translating gives CASSTLAGTYEQYF.

This clone was seen just once. V usage is TRBV7-2 and J usage is TRBJ2-7; 12 bases line up with TRBD2. Germline V CDR1 and CDR2: SGHTA, FQGNSA. The CDR3 totals 15 residues. Trimming cost V 3 bases and J 0 bases; bases outside gene matches: 0. This CDR3 reads CASSLTSGSSYEQYF. Written as DNA, the CDR3 is TGTGCCAGCAGCTTGACTAGCGGGAGCTCCTACGAGCAGTACTTC.

The chain carries TRBV29-1 and TRBJ2-3; D ambiguous. The germline gives CDR1 SQVTM, CDR2 ANQGSEA. V was shortened by 6 bases and J by 0 bases, with 13 bases between the two germline ends. CDR3 length: 14 residues. The CDR3 DNA reads TGCAGCGTGATTCCCGACATGAGCACAGATACGCAGTATTTT. It translates to CSVIPDMSTDTQYF.

The chain combines TRBV7-6 with TRBJ2-3, with D tentatively TRBD2 (5 bases). The CDR3 covers 16 residues. Germline CDR1 reads SGHVS; CDR2 reads FNYEAQ. The V and J ends lost 1 base and 3 bases respectively, with 14 bases between them. DNA of the CDR3: TGTGCCAGCAGCTTAGGTGCTGGAGGAGAAACAGATACGCAGTATTTT. It translates to CASSLGAGGETDTQYF.

This sequence joins TRBV19 and TRBJ1-1, with no clear D. The CDR3 sequence is 14 residues long. V was clipped by 3 bases and J by 7 bases, with 15 bases between them. The germline CDR1 and CDR2 sequences are LNHDA and SQIVND (reference sequence). CDR3 bases: TGTGCCAGTAGTATTTACGGGCAGCCCTATGAAGCTTTCTTT. As protein: CASSIYGQPYEAFF.

The chain is built from TRBV6-1 and TRBJ1-6; D unclear. Germline CDR1 MNHNS, CDR2 SASEGT. V lost 1 base and J 9 bases, leaving 10 bases between the germline ends. This CDR3 contains 14 residues. The CDR3 protein is CASSEGATTSPLHF. The CDR3 nucleotides read TGTGCCAGCAGTGAAGGCGCAACCACTTCACCCCTCCACTTT.

The chain joins TRBV10-1 to TRBJ2-3; D uncertain. Germline CDR1 is WNHNN and CDR2 is SYGVQD (reference sequence). The V end lost 2 bases, the J end lost 5 bases, and 8 bases lay between the germline ends. The CDR3 has 13 amino acids. The CDR3 DNA follows: TGCGCCAGCAGTGAGGGAGTTGTAGATACGCAGTATTTT. Amino acid sequence: CASSEGVVDTQYF.

The chain joins TRBV30 to TRBJ1-2; 8 positions match TRBD1. The CDR3 contains 14 residues. The germline V gene has CDR1 GTSNPN and CDR2 SVGIG (reference sequence). With 5 bases clipped from V and 7 bases from J, the junction kept 12 bases outside the gene matches. This chain's CDR3 is CAWPSGQGGSGYTF. For the CDR3, the DNA is TGTGCCTGGCCTTCAGGACAGGGAGGGTCTGGCTACACCTTC.

The rearrangement uses TRBV27 and TRBJ2-4; D is perhaps TRBD1 or TRBD2 (6 bases each). This CDR3 is built from 15 residues. Germline V gene sequence: CDR1 MNHEY, CDR2 SMNVEV (reference sequence). The V and J ends lost 5 bases and 2 bases respectively, with 13 bases between them. Written as DNA, the CDR3 is TGTGCCAGCAGTCCCTTAGGGGGGACCAAAAACATTCAGTACTTC. It translates to CASSPLGGTKNIQYF.

The rearrangement links TRBV30 to TRBJ1-2; 10 bases line up with TRBD1. Germline V gives CDR1 GTSNPN, CDR2 SVGIG (reference sequence). Losses at the gene ends were 4 bases for V and 3 bases for J; bases not matched to a gene: 11. This CDR3 spans 16 amino acids. CDR3 protein: CAWNLPGTGEDYGYTF. The CDR3, as DNA: TGTGCCTGGAACCTACCCGGGACAGGGGAAGACTATGGCTACACCTTC. The entire variable domain, with the rest obtained from reference TRBV30 and TRBJ1-2, is as follows: SQTIHQWPATLVQPVGSPLSLECTVEGTSNPNLYWYRQAAGRGLQLLFYSVGIGQISSEVPQNLSASRPQDRQFILSSKKLLLSDSGFYLCAWNLPGTGEDYGYTFGSGTRLTVV.

V gene TRBV4-1 combines with J gene TRBJ2-3, with 10 bases fitting TRBD2. Trimming cost V 0 bases and J 2 bases; bases outside gene matches: 5. Per the germline V gene, CDR1 is MGHRA and CDR2 is YSYEKL. This CDR3 region has 17 residues. The CDR3 region is CASSQERLAGNTDTQYF. The CDR3 region has the DNA TGCGCCAGCAGCCAAGAACGACTAGCGGGCAACACAGATACGCAGTATTTT.

The chain combines TRBV4-3 with TRBJ2-3, with 9 positions matching TRBD2. V was clipped by 0 bases and J by 1 base; unmatched bases: 2. The CDR3 contains 16 residues. CDR1 and CDR2 from the germline V gene are LGHNA and YSLEER. The CDR3 nucleotides are TGCGCCAGCAGCCAAGAGGCTAGCGGGGGCACAGATACGCAGTATTTT. Protein sequence: CASSQEASGGTDTQYF.

The chain carries TRBV6-5 and TRBJ2-7; 10 nucleotides agree with TRBD1. The CDR3 has 14 amino acids. After removal of 6 bases from V and 3 bases from J, the junction contained 5 bases not matched to a gene. The germline CDR1 and CDR2 sequences are MNHEY and SVGAGI. The CDR3 coding sequence is TGTGCCAGCAGCCCCGGACAGGGGGGCTACGAGCAGTACTTC. Protein product: CASSPGQGGYEQYF.

V and J are TRBV7-6 and TRBJ2-2, with D unresolved. V dropped 1 base and J dropped 3 bases, with 3 bases sitting between them. CDR1 is SGHVS and CDR2 is FNYEAQ in the germline V gene. The CDR3 sequence is 13 residues long. As DNA, the CDR3 is TGTGCCAGCAGCTTAGGTCACACCGGGGAGCTGTTTTTT. Its protein product is CASSLGHTGELFF.

This clone was found once. The CDR3 DNA reads TGTGCCAGCAGCTCGGGACAGGGGGTTTCTAATGAAAAACTGTTTTTT. This translates into CASSSGQGVSNEKLFF. The rearrangement joins TRBV7-2 to TRBJ1-4, with 11 bases lining up with TRBD1. The CDR3 has 16 residues. Germline CDR1 reads SGHTA; CDR2 reads FQGNSA. The junction had 4 bases not matched to a gene; V was cut back by 4 bases and J by 3 bases.

V and J are TRBV19 and TRBJ2-3; D is perhaps TRBD2 (6 bases). With 7 bases removed from V and 3 bases from J, the gap between germline ends came to 11 bases. The CDR3 spans 13 residues. Germline V CDR1 and CDR2: LNHDA, SQIVND (reference sequence). CDR3 sequence: CASTPGVTDTQYF. CDR3 DNA sequence: TGTGCCAGTACCCCGGGAGTAACAGATACGCAGTATTTT.

This clone was detected once. The chain uses TRBV7-2 and TRBJ2-1, with 7 bases matching TRBD1. The CDR3 contains 17 residues. J gave up 0 bases and V 0 bases, and 5 bases lay outside the gene matches. Germline V gene lookup returns CDR1 SGHTA and CDR2 FQGNSA. Here the CDR3 reads CASSLALGTASYNEQFF. The CDR3 DNA reads as TGTGCCAGCAGCTTAGCCCTTGGGACAGCCTCCTACAATGAGCAGTTCTTC.